This TCR beta chain appears in the sequencing data of a study of neoadjuvant anti-PD-1 for oral cavity cancer. Overall study findings and caveats: Larger post-treatment preexisting tumor clones tracked with greater tumor shrinkage. With a few patients per group, TCR findings need larger cohorts.

The sample's time point: after neoadjuvant nivolumab, at surgical resection. The CDR3 runs 14 residues. Germline V gene lookup returns CDR1 PRHDT and CDR2 FYEKMQ (reference sequence). V dropped 3 bases and J dropped 8; count of bases not matched to a gene: 3. TCRdb keeps only in-frame clones here, not all; method: immunoSEQ multiplex PCR. The sample has around 35,000 clones, around 40% seen once. In its sample, this clone was seen a few times. Its antigen is undetermined. The chain joins TRBV13 to TRBJ2-1; the match to TRBD2 covers 11 bases. The origin of this receptor is a person between 40 and 85 years old with oral cavity squamous cell carcinoma. The input for sequencing was tumor tissue, taken after nivolumab (anti-PD-1) treatment. The chain's CDR3 is CASSLGLAAYEQFF. The CDR3 nucleotides read TGTGCCAGCAGCTTGGGACTAGCGGCCTATGAGCAGTTCTTC.